The present T cell receptor (beta chain) was sequenced within a study of T cells in Graves' hyperthyroidism and ophthalmopathy. About the study: Peripheral blood was acquired at first diagnosis, ahead of any therapy whatsoever. Overall study findings and caveats: Onset of ophthalmopathy came a median roughly 6.4 months after the model predicted it. Most clonotypes expanded in thyroid above 0.001 were likewise present in blood.

This clonotype was recorded at least ten times. The target antigen is unknown. CDR3 length: 14 residues. Trimming stripped 6 bases from V and 4 bases from J, with 16 bases between. Germline assignment: CDR1 DFQATT and CDR2 SNEGSKA (reference sequence). Diagnosis relied on clinical symptoms, serum thyroxine and TRAb, thyroid ultrasound and orbital computed tomography. The source material, RNA transcripts, was used to amplify TCR beta CDR3 regions. First-round RT-PCR with HTBI primers amplified the TCR CDR3 region. TCRdb fed the multiplex PCR reads into MiXCR, producing one record per CDR3 protein. The table includes roughly 400,000 distinct CDR3 sequences, about 14% detected once.

The genes are TRBV20-1 and TRBJ2-1, with D perhaps TRBD2 (6 bases). This clonotype originated in a man aged 50 to 59 with Graves' ophthalmopathy. Material for sequencing was blood. Written as DNA, the CDR3 is TGCAGTGCAAGGGAGTTAGCGGTATACAATGAGCAGTTCTTC. Amino acids: CSARELAVYNEQFF.